Shown below are 22 T cell receptor beta chains from a single sample sequenced in a study of shared clonotypes between healthy human individuals. Sequencing was performed with immunoSEQ multiplex PCR; in TCRdb, only in-frame clones are kept and a portion is missing. The sample gives 2,500,000 or so clones, roughly 92% of which show up once; around 0.38% is in the top ten. What was sequenced was naive CD4+ T cells from PBMCs. Indicated subset: CD45RA+ positively selected. All receptors come from a man between 18 and 35 years old in good health. Some clones in this sample may be carry-over from other donors' samples.

The chain combines TRBV7-3 with TRBJ2-7, with TRBD1 matching 11 bases. J gave up 2 bases and V 5 bases, and 5 bases lay outside the gene matches. CDR1 is SGHTA and CDR2 is FQGTGA in the germline V gene. The CDR3 is made up of 15 amino acids. CDR3: CASSIMGQGAYEQYF. CDR3 nucleotide sequence: TGTGCCAGCAGCATCATGGGACAGGGGGCCTACGAGCAGTACTTC.

The chain carries TRBV27 and TRBJ2-1; 10 nucleotides line up with TRBD2. The CDR3 has 19 residues. The junction had 11 bases not matched to a gene; V was cut back by 3 bases and J by 0 bases. Germline values: CDR1 MNHEY, CDR2 SMNVEV (reference sequence). The DNA for the CDR3 is TGTGCCAGCAGTTTTGGGTTAGCGGGAGGCCCAAGCTCCTACAATGAGCAGTTCTTC. Protein sequence: CASSFGLAGGPSSYNEQFF.

The rearrangement uses TRBV9 and TRBJ2-2, with 10 bases that match TRBD2. The CDR3 loop spans 16 amino acids. In germline, CDR1 is SGDLS, CDR2 YYNGEE. Losses at the gene ends were 4 bases for V and 2 bases for J; bases not matched to a gene: 5. The chain's CDR3 is CASSYGLAVNTGELFF. The CDR3 nucleotides are TGTGCCAGCAGCTACGGACTAGCGGTCAACACCGGGGAGCTGTTTTTT.

The rearrangement links TRBV5-1 to TRBJ1-4, with 12 bases fitting TRBD1. The CDR3 is 15 residues long. Germline lookup yields CDR1 SGHRS and CDR2 YFSETQ. V shed 4 bases and J 8 bases; nucleotides not matched to a gene: 6. CDR3 coding DNA: TGCGCCAGCAGCGTTGGGACAGGGGGCAGGGAAAAACTGTTTTTT. Translated, it gives CASSVGTGGREKLFF.

The V gene is TRBV5-6, the J gene TRBJ2-7; D is possibly TRBD1 (6 bases). The germline gives CDR1 SGHDT, CDR2 YYEEEE. Trimming took 3 bases from V and 1 from J, leaving 17 bases between them. This CDR3 region has 16 residues. In DNA, the CDR3 is TGTGCCAGCAGCTCTAGTCCCCGTGGACAGTCCTACGAGCAGTACTTC. This gives the protein CASSSSPRGQSYEQYF.

The rearrangement links TRBV15 to TRBJ1-1; D unclear. This CDR3 is built from 13 residues. Germline V gene data show CDR1 as LNHNV and CDR2 as YYDKDF (reference sequence). V lost 5 bases and J lost 5, with 12 bases in between. The CDR3, as DNA: TGTGCCACCAGCCCGGGTAGGTCGACTGAAGCTTTCTTT. It yields the protein CATSPGRSTEAFF.

The V and J genes are TRBV5-4 and TRBJ2-1; 10 nucleotides agree with TRBD1. Trimming took 3 bases from V and 8 from J; bases not matched to a gene: 5. Germline CDR1 and CDR2: SGHNT and YYREEE (reference sequence). The CDR3 has 14 amino acids. CDR3 nucleotides: TGTGCCAGCAGCTCGCGGGACAGGGGACATGAGCAGTTCTTC. Encoded protein: CASSSRDRGHEQFF.

A remark on this clone: Within the sample, other DNA sequences also encode this same CDR3. The chain couples TRBV27 to TRBJ1-3; no clear D gene. Trimming left V 5 bases short and J 3 bases short, with 8 bases between. This CDR3 comprises 13 residues. Germline V gives CDR1 MNHEY, CDR2 SMNVEV (reference sequence). In DNA form, the CDR3 reads TGTGCCAGCAGTCTGGGCAGTGGAAACACCATATATTTT. Translation gives CASSLGSGNTIYF.

The chain recombines TRBV5-1 with TRBJ2-7, with TRBD2 matching 11 bases. The germline gives CDR1 SGHRS, CDR2 YFSETQ. J was trimmed by 6 bases and V by 2 bases; bases with no gene match: 7. The CDR3 consists of 15 residues. CDR3 in DNA: TGCGCCAGCAGCTTCGGGCTAGCGGGAGGCGTCGAGCAGTACTTC. Protein product: CASSFGLAGGVEQYF.

The rearrangement uses TRBV5-1 and TRBJ1-1, with a possible D match to TRBD1 (5 bases). There are 14 residues in the CDR3. Trimming cost V 0 bases and J 5 bases, with 11 bases left between them. CDR1 and CDR2 from the germline V gene are SGHRS and YFSETQ. The CDR3 region has the DNA TGCGCCAGCAGCTTGGCGGGGGAGGAGACTGAAGCTTTCTTT. Amino acids: CASSLAGEETEAFF.

The V and J genes are TRBV7-8 and TRBJ1-4, with D tentatively TRBD1 (5 bases). Germline CDR1 is SGHVS and CDR2 is FQNEAQ. The CDR3 has 14 residues. With 7 bases removed from V and 3 bases from J, the gap between germline ends came to 12 bases. The CDR3 region has the DNA TGTGCCAGCAACCAGCGGGGGGCTAATGAAAAACTGTTTTTT. Translating gives CASNQRGANEKLFF.

The chain couples TRBV25-1 to TRBJ2-1; TRBD1 aligns across 8 bases. Trimming cost V 9 bases and J 3 bases; bases outside gene matches: 7. The V gene's germline CDR1 is MGHDK and CDR2 SYGVNS. The CDR3 spans 14 residues. The CDR3 region is CARERTGIYNEQFF. In DNA form, the CDR3 reads TGTGCCAGAGAGAGGACAGGGATCTACAATGAGCAGTTCTTC.

This chain uses TRBV5-6 with TRBJ2-2; the D gene could be TRBD1 or TRBD2 (5 bases each). Trimming shortened V by 4 bases and J by 4 bases, and 14 bases separated the two germline ends. CDR3 length: 15 amino acids. Germline loops: CDR1 SGHDT, CDR2 YYEEEE. In DNA, the CDR3 is TGTGCCAGCAGCGCGCAGGGAGTGGGCACCGGGGAGCTGTTTTTT. Residues: CASSAQGVGTGELFF.

The rearrangement links TRBV9 to TRBJ2-2, with D uncertain. Germline values: CDR1 SGDLS, CDR2 YYNGEE. V was cut by 0 bases and J by 5 bases, with 8 bases left in between. CDR3 size: 14 residues. The CDR3 nucleotides read TGTGCCAGCAGCGTAGTTGGGCTTACCGGGGAGCTGTTTTTT. Translating gives CASSVVGLTGELFF.

The CDR3 DNA is TGTGCCCTGGTGGGGAGGGTCACAGATACGCAGTATTTT. Residues: CALVGRVTDTQYF. This sequence joins TRBV30 and TRBJ2-3; 7 bases match TRBD2. Germline V gene sequence: CDR1 GTSNPN, CDR2 SVGIG (reference sequence). V lost 8 bases and J lost 2; bases outside the gene matches: 7. The CDR3 totals 13 residues. The full variable domain, its missing parts supplied by reference TRBV30 and TRBJ2-3, is SQTIHQWPATLVQPVGSPLSLECTVEGTSNPNLYWYRQAAGRGLQLLFYSVGIGQISSEVPQNLSASRPQDRQFILSSKKLLLSDSGFYLCALVGRVTDTQYFGPGTRLTVL.

Only one count was recorded for this clone. The rearrangement joins TRBV7-2 to TRBJ2-1; D ambiguous. Germline V CDR1 and CDR2: SGHTA, FQGNSA. Deletions cut 6 bases from V and 2 bases from J, with 14 bases between. The CDR3 is made up of 15 amino acids. CDR3 DNA sequence: TGTGCCAGCAGTTTTAGTACAGATCCCTACAATGAGCAGTTCTTC. This encodes CASSFSTDPYNEQFF.

The rearrangement links TRBV2 to TRBJ2-5, with D perhaps TRBD1 or TRBD2 (5 bases each). CDR1 is SNHLY, CDR2 FYNNEI, per germline. Trimming removed 6 bases at V and 0 bases at J, with 29 bases between. The CDR3 has 20 residues. CDR3 sequence reads: CASSGPAPREPKPYQETQYF. The CDR3 DNA follows: TGTGCCAGCAGCGGTCCCGCTCCCAGGGAGCCTAAACCGTACCAAGAGACCCAGTACTTC.

The chain recombines TRBV9 with TRBJ1-2; D unclear. The CDR3 has 14 residues. Between the trimmed V and J ends, which lost 6 bases and 2 bases, there was a span of 14 bases. Germline V lookup: CDR1 SGDLS, CDR2 YYNGEE. Written as DNA, the CDR3 is TGTGCCAGCAATCCGGGCAGCTCGAACTATGGCTACACCTTC. This sequence encodes CASNPGSSNYGYTF.

The chain has TRBV7-6 and TRBJ1-5; TRBD1 is a possible D gene (6 bases). Per germline, CDR1 SGHVS and CDR2 FNYEAQ. The CDR3 totals 15 residues. V dropped 3 bases and J dropped 6 bases, with 15 bases sitting between them. This chain's CDR3 is CASSLTGLAGQPQHF. CDR3 nucleotide sequence: TGTGCCAGCAGCTTGACAGGCCTTGCAGGTCAGCCCCAGCATTTT.

The chain employs TRBV28 and TRBJ2-3; D possibly corresponds to TRBD2 (6 bases). Trimming removed 0 bases from V and 4 bases from J, with 11 bases in between. Germline V gene lookup returns CDR1 MDHEN and CDR2 SYDVKM. There are 15 residues in the CDR3. CDR3 bases: TGTGCCAGCAGTTTATGGGACTATCGAGCAGATACGCAGTATTTT. It codes for CASSLWDYRADTQYF. The whole variable domain, filled in from reference TRBV28 and TRBJ2-3, reads DVKVTQSSRYLVKRTGEKVFLECVQDMDHENMFWYRQDPGLGLRLIYFSYDVKMKEKGDIPEGYSVSREKKERFSLILESASTNQTSMYLCASSLWDYRADTQYFGPGTRLTVL.

The J gene is TRBJ2-7, the V gene TRBV7-2, with 7 bases lining up with TRBD2. The CDR3 is 15 amino acids. With 5 bases clipped from V and 5 bases from J, the junction kept 12 bases outside the gene matches. Germline V gives CDR1 SGHTA, CDR2 FQGNSA. This CDR3 reads CASSRGVWDGDEQYF. CDR3 nucleotides: TGTGCCAGCAGCCGGGGGGTTTGGGACGGAGACGAGCAGTACTTC.

Of note for this clone: Other DNA sequences in the sample encode the same CDR3. In DNA form, the CDR3 reads TGCAGTGCTAGTCAGGAGACCCAGTACTTC. This translates into CSASQETQYF. V gene TRBV20-1 combines with J gene TRBJ2-5, with D uncertain. The V end lost 3 bases, the J end lost 5 bases, and 4 bases lay between the germline ends. The germline V gene has CDR1 DFQATT and CDR2 SNEGSKA (reference sequence). CDR3 length: 10 amino acids.